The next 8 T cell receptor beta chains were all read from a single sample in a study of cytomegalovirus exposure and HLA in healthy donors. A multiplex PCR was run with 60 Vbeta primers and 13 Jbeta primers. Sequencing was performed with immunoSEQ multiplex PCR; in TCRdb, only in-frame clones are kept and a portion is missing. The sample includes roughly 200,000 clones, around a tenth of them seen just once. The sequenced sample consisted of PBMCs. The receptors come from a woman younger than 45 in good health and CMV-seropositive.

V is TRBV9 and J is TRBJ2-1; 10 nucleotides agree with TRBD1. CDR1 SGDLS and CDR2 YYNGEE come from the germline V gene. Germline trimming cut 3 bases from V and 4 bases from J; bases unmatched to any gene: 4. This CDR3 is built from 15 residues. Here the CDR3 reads CASSARQGAYNEQFF. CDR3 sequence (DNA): TGTGCCAGCAGCGCCAGACAGGGGGCTTACAATGAGCAGTTCTTC.

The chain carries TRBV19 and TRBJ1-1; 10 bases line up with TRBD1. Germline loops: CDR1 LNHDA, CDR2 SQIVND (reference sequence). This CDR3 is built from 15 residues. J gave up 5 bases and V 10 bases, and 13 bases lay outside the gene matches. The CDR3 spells CATNSGGTGETEAFF. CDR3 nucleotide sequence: TGTGCCACAAATTCTGGAGGGACAGGGGAAACTGAAGCTTTCTTT. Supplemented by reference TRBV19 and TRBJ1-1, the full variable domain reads DGGITQSPKYLFRKEGQNVTLSCEQNLNHDAMYWYRQDPGQGLRLIYYSQIVNDFQKGDIAEGYSVSREKKESFPLTVTSAQKNPTAFYLCATNSGGTGETEAFFGQGTRLTVV.

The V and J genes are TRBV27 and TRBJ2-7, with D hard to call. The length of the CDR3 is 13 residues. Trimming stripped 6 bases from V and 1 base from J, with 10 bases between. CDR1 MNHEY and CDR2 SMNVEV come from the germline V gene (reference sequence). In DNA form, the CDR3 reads TGTGCCAGCAGGCGGCACGGATCCTACGAGCAGTACTTC. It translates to CASRRHGSYEQYF.

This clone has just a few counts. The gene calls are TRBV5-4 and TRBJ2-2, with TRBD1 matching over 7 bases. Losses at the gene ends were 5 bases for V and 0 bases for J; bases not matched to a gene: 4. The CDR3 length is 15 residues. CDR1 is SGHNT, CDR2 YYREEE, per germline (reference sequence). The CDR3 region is CASSRDSANTGELFF. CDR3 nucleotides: TGTGCCAGCAGTCGGGACAGCGCGAACACCGGGGAGCTGTTTTTT.

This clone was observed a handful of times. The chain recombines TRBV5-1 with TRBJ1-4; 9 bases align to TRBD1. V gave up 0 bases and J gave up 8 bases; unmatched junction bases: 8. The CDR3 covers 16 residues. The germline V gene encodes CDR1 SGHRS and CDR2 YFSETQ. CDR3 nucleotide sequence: TGCGCCAGCAGCTTGGGACAGGGGGGCGGTCAAGAAAAACTGTTTTTT. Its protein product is CASSLGQGGGQEKLFF.

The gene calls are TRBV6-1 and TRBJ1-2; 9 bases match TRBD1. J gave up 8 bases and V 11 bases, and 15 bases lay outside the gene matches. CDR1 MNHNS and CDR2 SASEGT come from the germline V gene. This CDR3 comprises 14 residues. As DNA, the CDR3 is TGTGCCTCCCGTTGGGACAGGGATAGTGGAGGCTACACCTTC. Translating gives CASRWDRDSGGYTF.

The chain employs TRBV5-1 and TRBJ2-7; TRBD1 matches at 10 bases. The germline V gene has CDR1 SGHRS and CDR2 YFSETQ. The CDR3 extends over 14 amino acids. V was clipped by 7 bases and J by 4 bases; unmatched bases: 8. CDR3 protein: CASGPGTGAYEQYF. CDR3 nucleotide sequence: TGCGCCAGCGGACCCGGGACAGGGGCTTACGAGCAGTACTTC. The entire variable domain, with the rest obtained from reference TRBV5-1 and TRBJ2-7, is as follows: KAGVTQTPRYLIKTRGQQVTLSCSPISGHRSVSWYQQTPGQGLQFLFEYFSETQRNKGNFPGRFSGRQFSNSRSEMNVSTLELGDSALYLCASGPGTGAYEQYFGPGTRLTVT.

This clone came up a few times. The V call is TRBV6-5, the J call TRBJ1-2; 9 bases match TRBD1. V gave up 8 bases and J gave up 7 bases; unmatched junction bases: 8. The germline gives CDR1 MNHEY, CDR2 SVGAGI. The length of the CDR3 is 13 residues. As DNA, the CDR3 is TGTGCCAGCGGACAGGGGAGGTTTAGTGGCTACACCTTC. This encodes CASGQGRFSGYTF.